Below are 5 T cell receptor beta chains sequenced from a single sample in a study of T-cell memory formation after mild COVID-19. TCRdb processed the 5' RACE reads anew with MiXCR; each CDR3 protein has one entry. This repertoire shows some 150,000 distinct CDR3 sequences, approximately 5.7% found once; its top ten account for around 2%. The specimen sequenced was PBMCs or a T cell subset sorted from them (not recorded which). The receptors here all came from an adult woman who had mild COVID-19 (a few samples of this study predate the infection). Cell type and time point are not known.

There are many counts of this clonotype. DNA for the CDR3: TGTGCCAGCAGCCTTAGATCGGGCTCCTATAATTCACCCCTCCACTTT. Its protein is CASSLRSGSYNSPLHF. The chain links TRBV7-8 to TRBJ1-6; no clear D. CDR3 length: 16 amino acids. V lost 5 bases to trimming and J lost 0 bases, with 11 bases between them. Per germline, CDR1 SGHVS and CDR2 FQNEAQ.

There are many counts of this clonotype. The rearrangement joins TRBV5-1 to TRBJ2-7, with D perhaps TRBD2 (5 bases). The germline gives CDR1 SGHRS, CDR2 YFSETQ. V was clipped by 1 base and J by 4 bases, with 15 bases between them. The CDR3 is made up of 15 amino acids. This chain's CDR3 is CASSLQYSGKYEQYF. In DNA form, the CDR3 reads TGCGCCAGCAGCTTGCAGTACTCGGGGAAGTACGAGCAGTACTTC.

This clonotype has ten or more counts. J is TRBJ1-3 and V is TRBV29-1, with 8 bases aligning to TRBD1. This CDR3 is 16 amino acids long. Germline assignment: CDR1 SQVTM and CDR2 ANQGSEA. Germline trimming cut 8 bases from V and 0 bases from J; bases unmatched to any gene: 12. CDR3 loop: CSPTATGANSGNTIYF. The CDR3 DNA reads TGCAGCCCCACCGCGACAGGGGCCAACTCTGGAAACACCATATATTTT.

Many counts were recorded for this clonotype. The CDR3 reads CSVSTGSTGNQPQHF. Here the CDR3 DNA reads TGCAGCGTGTCGACAGGGAGTACCGGCAATCAGCCCCAGCATTTT. The J gene is TRBJ1-5, the V gene TRBV29-1, with TRBD1 matching over 7 bases. V gave up 6 bases and J gave up 2 bases; unmatched junction bases: 10. Germline values: CDR1 SQVTM, CDR2 ANQGSEA. This CDR3 is built from 15 residues.

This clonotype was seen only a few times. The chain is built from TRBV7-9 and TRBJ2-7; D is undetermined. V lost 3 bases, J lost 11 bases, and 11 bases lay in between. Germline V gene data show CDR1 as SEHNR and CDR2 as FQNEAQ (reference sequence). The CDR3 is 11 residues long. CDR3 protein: CASSLFEGKYF. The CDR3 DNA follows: TGTGCCAGCAGCTTGTTCGAAGGGAAGTACTTC.